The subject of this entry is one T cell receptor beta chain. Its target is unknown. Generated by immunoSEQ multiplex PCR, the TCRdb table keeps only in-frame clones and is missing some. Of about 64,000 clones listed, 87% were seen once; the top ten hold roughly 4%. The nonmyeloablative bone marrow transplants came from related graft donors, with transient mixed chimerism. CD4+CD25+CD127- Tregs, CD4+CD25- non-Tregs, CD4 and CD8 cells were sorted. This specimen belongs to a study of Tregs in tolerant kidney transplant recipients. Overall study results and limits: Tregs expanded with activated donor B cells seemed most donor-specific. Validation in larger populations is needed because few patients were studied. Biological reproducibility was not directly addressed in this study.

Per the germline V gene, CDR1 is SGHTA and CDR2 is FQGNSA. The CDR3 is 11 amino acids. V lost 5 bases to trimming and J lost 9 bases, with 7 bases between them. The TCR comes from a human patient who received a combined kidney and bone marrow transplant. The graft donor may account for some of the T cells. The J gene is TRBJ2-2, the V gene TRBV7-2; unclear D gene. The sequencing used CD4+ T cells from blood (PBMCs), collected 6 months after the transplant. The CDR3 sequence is CASSQRRELFF. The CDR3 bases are TGTGCCAGCAGCCAGCGCCGGGAGCTGTTTTTT.